The clone carrying this T cell receptor beta chain has a count of ten or more. Its antigen is not known. The data were taken from a study of T-cell reconstitution after alpha-beta-depleted transplantation in children. Using unique molecular identifiers, the investigators prepared the TCRbeta library. TCRdb fed the PCR reads into MiXCR, producing one record per CDR3 protein. The table includes 670,000 or so distinct CDR3 sequences, around 13% detected once. Points from the study as a whole: Newly made T cells mostly supplied T-cell counts and diversity one year after transplant.

The sequence was collected from a girl aged 2 to 10 with congenital amegakaryocytic thrombocytopenia, due to receive a stem cell transplant. The source material was PBMCs, sampled before TCRalphabeta/CD19-depleted stem cell transplant.

CDR3 nucleotide sequence: TGTGCCAGCAGTTCCTTGAACAATGAGCAGTTCTTC. Protein product: CASSSLNNEQFF. The V gene is TRBV6-2 or TRBV6-3, the J gene TRBJ2-1; D gene ambiguous. Germline V lookup: CDR1 MNHEY, CDR2 SVGEGT. With 4 bases removed from V and 5 bases from J, the gap between germline ends came to 6 bases. The CDR3 contains 12 residues.